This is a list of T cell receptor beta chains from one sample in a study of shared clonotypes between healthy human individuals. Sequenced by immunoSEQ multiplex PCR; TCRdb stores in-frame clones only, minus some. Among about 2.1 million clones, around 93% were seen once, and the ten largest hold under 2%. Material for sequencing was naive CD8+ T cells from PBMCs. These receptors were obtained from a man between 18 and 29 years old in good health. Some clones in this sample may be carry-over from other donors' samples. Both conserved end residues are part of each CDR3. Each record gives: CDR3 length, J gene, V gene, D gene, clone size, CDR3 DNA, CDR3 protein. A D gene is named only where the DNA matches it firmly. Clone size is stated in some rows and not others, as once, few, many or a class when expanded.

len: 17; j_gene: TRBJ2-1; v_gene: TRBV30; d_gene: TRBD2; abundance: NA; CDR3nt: TGTGCCTGGAGTGTGCGGGAGTGGATTTCAGCCTACAATGAGCAGTTCTTC; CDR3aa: CAWSVREWISAYNEQFF
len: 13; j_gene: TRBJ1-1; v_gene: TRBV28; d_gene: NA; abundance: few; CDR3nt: TGTGCCAGCAGTTCGTACCCACATACGGGAGCTTTCTTT; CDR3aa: CASSSYPHTGAFF
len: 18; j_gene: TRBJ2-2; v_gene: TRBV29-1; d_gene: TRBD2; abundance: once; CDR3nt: TGCAGCGTTGAACTGCCCCTAGCGGGACGAGGGGACACCGGGGAGCTGTTTTTT; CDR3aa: CSVELPLAGRGDTGELFF
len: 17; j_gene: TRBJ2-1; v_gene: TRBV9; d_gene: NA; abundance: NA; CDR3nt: TGTGCCAGCAGCGTAGTCGGCGGGGTCAGCTCCTACAATGAGCAGTTCTTC; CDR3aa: CASSVVGGVSSYNEQFF
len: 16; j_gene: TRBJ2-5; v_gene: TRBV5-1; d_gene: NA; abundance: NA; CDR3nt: TGCGCCAGCAGTTGGGCCGACCTAGATGGAAGAGAGACCCAGTACTTC; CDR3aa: CASSWADLDGRETQYF
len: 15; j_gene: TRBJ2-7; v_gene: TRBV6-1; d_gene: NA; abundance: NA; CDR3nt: TGTGCCAGCAGTGAAGCCGACAGGAAATCCTACGAGCAGTACTTC; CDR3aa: CASSEADRKSYEQYF
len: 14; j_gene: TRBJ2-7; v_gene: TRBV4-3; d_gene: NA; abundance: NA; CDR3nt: TGCGCCAGCAGTCGAGGGGCATTTACCTACGAGCAGTACTTC; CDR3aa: CASSRGAFTYEQYF
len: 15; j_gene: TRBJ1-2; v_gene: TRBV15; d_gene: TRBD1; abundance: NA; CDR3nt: TGTGCCACCAGCAACCGGGGACAGGGCTCCTATGGCTACACCTTC; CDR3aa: CATSNRGQGSYGYTF
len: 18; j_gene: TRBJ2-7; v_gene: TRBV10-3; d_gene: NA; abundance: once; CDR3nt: TGTGCCATCAGTGAGGGGGCCCCTGGGATCGTACGCTCCTACGAGCAGTACTTC; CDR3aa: CAISEGAPGIVRSYEQYF
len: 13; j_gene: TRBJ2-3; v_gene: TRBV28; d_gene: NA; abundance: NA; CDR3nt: TGTGCCAGCAGTTCCCTTCGCACAGATACGCAGTATTTT; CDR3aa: CASSSLRTDTQYF
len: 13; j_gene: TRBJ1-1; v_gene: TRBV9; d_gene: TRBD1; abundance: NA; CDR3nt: TGTGCCAGCAGCGCGAGACAGGGGCGGGGGGCTTTCTTT; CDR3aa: CASSARQGRGAFF
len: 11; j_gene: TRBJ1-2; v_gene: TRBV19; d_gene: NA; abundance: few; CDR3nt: TGTGCCAGTAGTATAGGGGATGGCTACACCTTC; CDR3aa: CASSIGDGYTF
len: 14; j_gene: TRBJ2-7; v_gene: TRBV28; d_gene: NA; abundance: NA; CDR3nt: TGTGCCAGCACCCTTACCGGGAGCGCCTACGAGCAGTACTTC; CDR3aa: CASTLTGSAYEQYF
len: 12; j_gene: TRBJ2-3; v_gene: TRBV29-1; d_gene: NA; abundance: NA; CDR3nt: TGCAGCGTTCCCCTGGGCACAGATACGCAGTATTTT; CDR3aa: CSVPLGTDTQYF
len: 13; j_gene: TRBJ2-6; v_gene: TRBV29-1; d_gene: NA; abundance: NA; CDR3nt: TGCAGCGTTGCAGGGCTCGGGGCCAACGTCCTGACTTTC; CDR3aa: CSVAGLGANVLTF
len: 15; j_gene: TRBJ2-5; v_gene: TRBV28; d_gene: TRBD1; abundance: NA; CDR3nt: TGTGCCAGCAGCCTAGGACAGGGGAAGTTGGAGACCCAGTACTTC; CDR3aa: CASSLGQGKLETQYF
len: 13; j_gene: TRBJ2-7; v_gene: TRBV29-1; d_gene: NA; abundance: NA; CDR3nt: TGCAGCGCTACCCCAAGTGGGGGATACGAGCAGTACTTC; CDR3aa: CSATPSGGYEQYF
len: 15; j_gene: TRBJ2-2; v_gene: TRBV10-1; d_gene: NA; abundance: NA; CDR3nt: TGCGCCAGCAGTGATACCACCATGGGCACCGGGGAGCTGTTTTTT; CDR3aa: CASSDTTMGTGELFF
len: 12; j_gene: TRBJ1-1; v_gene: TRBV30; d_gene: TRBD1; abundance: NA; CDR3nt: TGTGCCTGGGACAGGGGGGACACTGAAGCTTTCTTT; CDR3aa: CAWDRGDTEAFF
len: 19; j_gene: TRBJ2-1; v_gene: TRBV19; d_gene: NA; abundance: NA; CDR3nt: TGTGCCAGTAGTACCCACCCCCCCAGCGTGAGGAGCTCCTACAATGAGCAGTTCTTC; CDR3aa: CASSTHPPSVRSSYNEQFF
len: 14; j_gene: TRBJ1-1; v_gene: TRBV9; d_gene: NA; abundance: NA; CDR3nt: TGTGCCAGCAGCCCCTATGGGGGTTTTACTGAAGCTTTCTTT; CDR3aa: CASSPYGGFTEAFF
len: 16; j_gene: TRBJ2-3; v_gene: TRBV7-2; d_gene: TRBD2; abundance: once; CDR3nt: TGTGCCAGCAGCTTATTACTAGCGGCTAGCACAGATACGCAGTATTTT; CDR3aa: CASSLLLAASTDTQYF
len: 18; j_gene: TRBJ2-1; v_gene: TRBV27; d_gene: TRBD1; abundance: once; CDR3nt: TGTGCCAGCAGTTTGGGCCCCGGGACAGGGAGCTCCTACAATGAGCAGTTCTTC; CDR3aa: CASSLGPGTGSSYNEQFF
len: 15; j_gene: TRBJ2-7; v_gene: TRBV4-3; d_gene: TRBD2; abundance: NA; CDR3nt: TGCGCCAGCAGCCCCGGGGCGGGAGTTGGCTACGAGCAGTACTTC; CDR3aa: CASSPGAGVGYEQYF
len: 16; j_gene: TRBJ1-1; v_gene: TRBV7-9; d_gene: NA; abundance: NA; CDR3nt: TGTGCCAGCAGCTCAATTGGGGGGCGAGTATATACTGAAGCTTTCTTT; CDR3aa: CASSSIGGRVYTEAFF
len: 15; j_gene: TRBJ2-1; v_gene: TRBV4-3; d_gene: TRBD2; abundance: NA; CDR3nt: TGCGCCAGCAGCCAAGGACTAGCGGGCTTTAATGAGCAGTTCTTC; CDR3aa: CASSQGLAGFNEQFF
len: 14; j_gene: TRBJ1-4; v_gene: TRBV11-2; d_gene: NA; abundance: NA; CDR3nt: TGTGCCAGCAGCTTAGTGGGGGGAGATGAAAAACTGTTTTTT; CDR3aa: CASSLVGGDEKLFF